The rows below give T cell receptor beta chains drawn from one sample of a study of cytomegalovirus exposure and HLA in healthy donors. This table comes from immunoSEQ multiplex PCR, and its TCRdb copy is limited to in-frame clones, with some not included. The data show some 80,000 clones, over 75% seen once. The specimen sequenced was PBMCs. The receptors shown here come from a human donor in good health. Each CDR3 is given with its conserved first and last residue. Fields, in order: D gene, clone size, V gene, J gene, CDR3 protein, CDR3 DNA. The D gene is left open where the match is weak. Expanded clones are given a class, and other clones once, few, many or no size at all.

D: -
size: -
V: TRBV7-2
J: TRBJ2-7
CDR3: CASSQRGAGPYEQYF
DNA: TGTGCCAGCAGCCAAAGGGGCGCCGGACCCTACGAGCAGTACTTC

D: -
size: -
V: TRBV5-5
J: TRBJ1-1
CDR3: CASRRGNTEAFF
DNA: TGTGCCAGCAGACGAGGGAACACTGAAGCTTTCTTT

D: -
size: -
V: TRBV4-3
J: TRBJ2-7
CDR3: CASSQDPGSLEQYF
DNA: TGCGCCAGCAGCCAAGATCCCGGGAGTCTTGAGCAGTACTTC

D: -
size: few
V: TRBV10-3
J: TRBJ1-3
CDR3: CAISPTGTGNTIYF
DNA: TGTGCCATCAGCCCGACAGGCACTGGAAACACCATATATTTT

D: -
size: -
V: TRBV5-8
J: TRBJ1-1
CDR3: CASSWVTGSEAFF
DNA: TGTGCCAGCAGCTGGGTTACGGGGTCTGAAGCTTTCTTT

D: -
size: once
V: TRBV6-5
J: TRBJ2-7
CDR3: CASSYRVRAEQYF
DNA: TGTGCCAGCAGTTATCGTGTCAGGGCGGAGCAGTACTTC

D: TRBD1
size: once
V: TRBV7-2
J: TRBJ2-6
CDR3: CASSSRGTASGANVLTF
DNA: TGTGCCAGCAGCTCTAGAGGGACAGCCTCTGGGGCCAACGTCCTGACTTTC

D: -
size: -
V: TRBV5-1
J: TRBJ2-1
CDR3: CASSLDPVGSSSYNEQFF
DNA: TGCGCCAGCAGCCTCGACCCTGTAGGTTCTAGCTCCTACAATGAGCAGTTCTTC

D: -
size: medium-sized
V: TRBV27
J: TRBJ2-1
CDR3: CASSLGGNEQFF
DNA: TGTGCCAGCAGCCTAGGGGGAAATGAGCAGTTCTTC

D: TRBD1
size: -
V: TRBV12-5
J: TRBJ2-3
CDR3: CALRGQRTDTQYF
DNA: TGTGCTCTGAGGGGACAGCGCACAGATACGCAGTATTTT

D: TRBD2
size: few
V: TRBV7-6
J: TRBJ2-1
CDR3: CASSLRASGAYNEQFF
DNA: TGTGCCAGCAGCTTACGCGCTAGCGGGGCATACAATGAGCAGTTCTTC

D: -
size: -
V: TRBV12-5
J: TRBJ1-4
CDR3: CATQDRLSSEKLFF
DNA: TGTGCTACCCAAGACAGGCTGTCTTCTGAAAAACTGTTTTTT

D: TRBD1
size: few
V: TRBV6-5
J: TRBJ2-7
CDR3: CASSPQTGGGEQYF
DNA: TGTGCCAGCAGTCCTCAGACAGGGGGGGGCGAGCAGTACTTC

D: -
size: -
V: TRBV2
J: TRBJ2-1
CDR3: CASSASKQGRNEQFF
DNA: TGTGCCAGCAGTGCCAGCAAACAGGGCCGAAATGAGCAGTTCTTC

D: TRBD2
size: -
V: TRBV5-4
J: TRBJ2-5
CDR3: CASSPLAGRGETQYF
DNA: TGTGCCAGCAGTCCACTAGCGGGAAGAGGGGAGACCCAGTACTTC

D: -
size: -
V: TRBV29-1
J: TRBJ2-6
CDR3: CSVRTSTNVLTF
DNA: TGCAGCGTTCGCACATCCACCAACGTCCTGACTTTC

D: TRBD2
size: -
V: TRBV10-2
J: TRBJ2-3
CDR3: CASSGLAVTDTQYF
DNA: TGCGCCAGCTCGGGACTAGCGGTTACAGATACGCAGTATTTT

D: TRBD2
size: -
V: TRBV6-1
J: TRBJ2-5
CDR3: CASSALAGGGETQYF
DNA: TGTGCCAGCAGTGCGCTAGCGGGGGGCGGAGAGACCCAGTACTTC

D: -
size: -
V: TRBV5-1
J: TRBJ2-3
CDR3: CASRFTGEADTQYF
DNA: TGCGCCAGCAGGTTTACAGGGGAGGCAGATACGCAGTATTTT

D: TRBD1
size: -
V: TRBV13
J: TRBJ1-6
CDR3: CASSSDRAGNSPLHF
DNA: TGTGCCAGCAGCTCGGACAGGGCGGGGAATTCACCCCTCCACTTT

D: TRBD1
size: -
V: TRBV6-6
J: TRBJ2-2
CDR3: CASNPNRGGELFF
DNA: TGTGCCAGCAACCCGAACAGGGGCGGGGAGCTGTTTTTT

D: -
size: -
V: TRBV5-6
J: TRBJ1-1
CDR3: CASSNEVEAFF
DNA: TGTGCCAGCAGCAACGAGGTTGAAGCTTTCTTT

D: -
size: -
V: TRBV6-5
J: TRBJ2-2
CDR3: CASSYSVQYTGELFF
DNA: TGTGCCAGCAGTTACTCGGTACAGTACACCGGGGAGCTGTTTTTT

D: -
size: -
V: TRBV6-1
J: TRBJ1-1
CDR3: CASSEGSGYTEAFF
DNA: TGTGCCAGCAGTGAAGGGTCAGGGTACACTGAAGCTTTCTTT

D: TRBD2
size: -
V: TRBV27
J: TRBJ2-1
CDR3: CASSLGTSGGDEQFF
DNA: TGTGCCAGCAGTTTAGGGACTAGCGGGGGCGATGAGCAGTTCTTC

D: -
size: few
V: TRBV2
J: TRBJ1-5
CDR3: CASSGVSSNQPQHF
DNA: TGTGCCAGCAGTGGGGTTAGCAGCAATCAGCCCCAGCATTTT

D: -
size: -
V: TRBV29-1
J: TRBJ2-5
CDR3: CSVAPPSETQYF
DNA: TGCAGCGTTGCCCCACCTAGTGAGACCCAGTACTTC

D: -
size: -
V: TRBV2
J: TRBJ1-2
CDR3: CASSDPGYDYGYTF
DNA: TGTGCCAGCAGTGATCCAGGCTACGACTATGGCTACACCTTC

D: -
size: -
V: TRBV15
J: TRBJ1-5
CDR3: CATSRATVTNQPQNF
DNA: TGTGCCACCAGCAGGGCCACAGTGACCAATCAGCCCCAGAATTTT

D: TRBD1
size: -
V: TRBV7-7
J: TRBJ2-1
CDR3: CASSLASIGRDRGDEQFF
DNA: TGTGCCAGCAGCTTAGCGTCGATCGGGCGGGACAGGGGTGATGAGCAGTTCTTC

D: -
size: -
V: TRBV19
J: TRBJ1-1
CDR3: CASSRQAEMNTEAFF
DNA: TGTGCCAGTAGTAGGCAGGCCGAGATGAACACTGAAGCTTTCTTT

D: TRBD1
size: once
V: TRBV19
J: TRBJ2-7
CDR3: CASSLPRTGAEQYF
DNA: TGTGCCAGTAGTTTACCGAGGACAGGGGCCGAGCAGTACTTC

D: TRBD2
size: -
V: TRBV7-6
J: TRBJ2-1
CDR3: CASSPRGGSYNEQFF
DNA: TGTGCCAGCAGCCCCCGGGGGGGGTCCTACAATGAGCAGTTCTTC

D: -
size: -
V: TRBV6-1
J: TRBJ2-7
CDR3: CDSTGTFDEQYF
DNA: TGTGACAGTACCGGGACATTCGACGAGCAGTACTTC

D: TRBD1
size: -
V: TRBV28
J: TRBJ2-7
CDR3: CASSTLRGPDSYEQYF
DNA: TGTGCCAGCAGTACCCTCAGGGGGCCTGACTCCTACGAGCAGTACTTC

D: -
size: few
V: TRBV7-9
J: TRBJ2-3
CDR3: CASSLERGGHSTDTQYF
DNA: TGTGCCAGCAGCTTAGAGAGAGGCGGCCATAGCACAGATACGCAGTATTTT

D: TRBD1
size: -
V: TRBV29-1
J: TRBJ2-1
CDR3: CSGGQGAGNEQFF
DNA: TGCAGCGGCGGACAGGGCGCCGGCAATGAGCAGTTCTTC

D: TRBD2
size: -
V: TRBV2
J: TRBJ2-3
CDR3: CASSGTSTDTQYF
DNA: TGTGCCAGCAGCGGGACTAGTACAGATACGCAGTATTTT

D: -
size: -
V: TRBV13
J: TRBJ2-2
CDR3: CASSDYGTPGELFF
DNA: TGTGCCAGCAGCGACTACGGTACTCCGGGGGAGCTGTTTTTT

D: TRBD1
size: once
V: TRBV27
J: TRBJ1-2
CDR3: CASSSRTTGVTNYGYTF
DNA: TGTGCCAGCAGTTCGAGGACCACAGGGGTTACTAACTATGGCTACACCTTC

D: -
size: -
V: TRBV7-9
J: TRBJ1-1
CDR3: CASSLRQDTEAFF
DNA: TGTGCCAGCAGCTTGCGCCAGGACACTGAAGCTTTCTTT